This is a list of T cell receptor beta chains from one sample in a study of PD-L1 blockade in urothelial cancer. The repertoire was sequenced with immunoSEQ multiplex PCR; TCRdb's copy has only in-frame clones and lacks some. The table has 70,000 to 90,000 clones, about 81% seen once. The material sequenced was PBMCs, taken around atezolizumab (anti-PD-L1) treatment. The source of these receptors is a man between 65 and 85 years old with urothelial cancer. Each CDR3 is given with its conserved first and last residue. A D gene is named only where the DNA matches it firmly. Only part of the rows carry a size: once, few, many, or a class if the clone is expanded.

J,V,size,D,DNA,CDR3
TRBJ2-3,TRBV18,once,TRBD1,TGTGCCAGCTCGCAGAGCACAGGGGGCGACACAGATACGCAGTATTTT,CASSQSTGGDTDTQYF
TRBJ2-7,TRBV4-1,-,TRBD2,TGCGCCAGCAGCTCCTCGATTAAGCGGGGTCCCAACGAGCAGTACTTC,CASSSSIKRGPNEQYF
TRBJ1-5,TRBV11-3,-,TRBD1,TGTGCCAGCAGCTGGGACAGGCCCGATGAAATATATAGCAATCAGCCCCAGCATTTT,CASSWDRPDEIYSNQPQHF
TRBJ1-4,TRBV19,once,-,TGTGCCAGTAGTACCTACAGGGCAACTAATGAAAAACTGTTTTTT,CASSTYRATNEKLFF
TRBJ1-3,TRBV11-3,-,-,TGTGCCAGCAGCTCCGGGGGCTCTGGAAACACCATATATTTT,CASSSGGSGNTIYF
TRBJ2-3,TRBV30,few,-,TGTGCCTGGAAAGGGGAGGCAGATACGCAGTATTTT,CAWKGEADTQYF
TRBJ2-3,TRBV4-3,-,TRBD2,TGCGCCAGCAGCCAAGAAGGGGAGGGAACGCAGTATTTT,CASSQEGEGTQYF
TRBJ2-3,TRBV6-6,once,-,TGTGCCAGCAGTTACTCGAGGCCGGGGGCAGATACGCAGTATTTT,CASSYSRPGADTQYF
TRBJ2-5,TRBV7-9,-,TRBD2,TGTGCCAGCAGGGGACTAGAGGGCCCGTACCAAGAGACCCAGTACTTC,CASRGLEGPYQETQYF
TRBJ1-1,TRBV5-5,-,TRBD1,TGTGCCAGCAGCTCCCAGGGGGCCTTGAACACTGAAGCTTTCTTT,CASSSQGALNTEAFF
TRBJ2-7,TRBV10-3,-,-,TGTGCCACAGGGAACCCCTACGAGCAGTACTTC,CATGNPYEQYF
TRBJ1-5,TRBV19,-,-,TGTGCCAGTATTGGAGGGGCCCTTTCCCCTAATCAGCCCCAGCATTTT,CASIGGALSPNQPQHF
TRBJ1-5,TRBV19,-,-,TGTGCCAGTAGAAAAACACAGGGAAAAAGCAATCAGCCCCAGCATTTT,CASRKTQGKSNQPQHF
TRBJ2-2,TRBV7-9,-,-,TGTGCCAGCAGCTCCGGAGGGGGGGGCGCCCCCGGGGAGCTGTTTTTT,CASSSGGGGAPGELFF
TRBJ2-7,TRBV10-3,-,TRBD1,TGTGCCATCAACCCGGGACAGGGCTCCTACGAGCAGTACTTC,CAINPGQGSYEQYF
TRBJ2-2,TRBV5-1,once,TRBD1,TGCGCCAGCAGCATGGACAGGGGGTGGACCGGGGAGCTGTTTTTT,CASSMDRGWTGELFF
TRBJ1-2,TRBV2,-,-,TGTGCCAGCAGCCCACAGGGTTTTGGCTACACCTTC,CASSPQGFGYTF
TRBJ2-3,TRBV5-4,few,TRBD1,TGTGCCAGCAGCCCCGGGGACAGGTCCACAGATACGCAGTATTTT,CASSPGDRSTDTQYF
TRBJ1-4,TRBV5-1,-,TRBD1,TGCGCCAGCAGCGATGCCGACAGGGGAAGAGGTGAAAAACTGTTTTTT,CASSDADRGRGEKLFF
TRBJ2-1,TRBV27,-,TRBD2,TGTGCCAGCAGTTTATCCCCAACCAGACTAGCGGGAATCGAGCAGTTCTTC,CASSLSPTRLAGIEQFF
TRBJ2-1,TRBV5-1,-,TRBD2,TGCGCCAGCAGCGAAGGGACTAGCGGGGAACGGGAGCAGTTCTTC,CASSEGTSGEREQFF
TRBJ2-2,TRBV9,-,-,TGTGCCAGCAGCGTAGATAGCGCTAACACCGGGGAGCTGTTTTTT,CASSVDSANTGELFF
TRBJ1-3,TRBV5-1,-,-,TGCGCCAGCAGCTTGGCCGAGGGCACCAGCTCTGGAAACACCATATATTTT,CASSLAEGTSSGNTIYF
TRBJ1-1,TRBV19,-,TRBD1,TGTGCGACTGATCAGGGGGCATTGAACACTGAAGCTTTCTTT,CATDQGALNTEAFF
TRBJ2-2,TRBV5-1,-,TRBD1,TGCGCCAGCAGCTTGGCCGGGACAGGGAACACCGGGGAGCTGTTTTTT,CASSLAGTGNTGELFF
TRBJ2-1,TRBV7-2,-,TRBD2,TGTGCCAGCAGCCGTGGGACTAGCGGGGGTACCACCTACAATGAGCAGTTCTTC,CASSRGTSGGTTYNEQFF
TRBJ1-3,TRBV18,-,TRBD1,TGTGCCAGCTCACCACGGGACAGGCCCTCTGGAAACACCATATATTTT,CASSPRDRPSGNTIYF